The clone carrying this T cell receptor beta chain has a handful of counts. The sample originates from a study of cytomegalovirus exposure and HLA in healthy donors. This CDR3 spans 15 amino acids. Per the germline V gene, CDR1 is SGHTA and CDR2 is FQGTGA. V lost 4 bases to trimming and J lost 6 bases; unmatched junction nucleotides: 6. The table came from immunoSEQ multiplex PCR; TCRdb's copy has only in-frame clones and leaves some out. The profile shows roughly 180,000 clones, around 86% of them singletons. The rearrangement joins TRBV7-3 to TRBJ2-3, with 11 bases fitting TRBD2. The sample comprised PBMCs. The TCR was taken from a man aged 30-40 years in good health and CMV-seropositive. The CDR3 loop reads CASSSLAGGVDTQYF. In nucleotides, the CDR3 is TGTGCCAGCAGCTCCCTAGCGGGAGGAGTCGATACGCAGTATTTT.